The 29 T cell receptor beta chains presented below share a single source sample, sequenced in a study of blood T cell repertoires in COVID-19. This table comes from immunoSEQ multiplex PCR, and its TCRdb copy is limited to in-frame clones, with some not included. Here the sample spans 210,000 or so clones, about 84% being singletons. The specimen was PBMCs or T cells enriched from blood (not recorded which). The receptors were sampled from a man aged 55-75 years who had recovered from COVID-19.

This chain links TRBV3-1 (or the pseudogene TRBV3-2) with TRBJ2-7, with 9 bases that match TRBD2. Germline CDR1 is LGHDT and CDR2 is YNNKEL (reference sequence). Germline trimming cut 2 bases from V and 5 bases from J; bases unmatched to any gene: 10. The CDR3 runs to 16 residues. The CDR3 bases are TGTGCCAGCAGCCAATTCGGCGGGGGGGCCGGGGACGAGCAGTACTTC. It is translated as CASSQFGGGAGDEQYF.

The chain carries TRBV6-5 and TRBJ1-6; perhaps TRBD1 as D (6 bases). CDR1 is MNHEY and CDR2 is SVGAGI in the germline V gene. There are 13 residues in the CDR3. The ends were cut back, 8 bases at V and 9 bases at J, with 14 bases in the middle. CDR3 protein: CASRGQSGSPLHF. The CDR3 bases are TGTGCCAGCCGCGGACAGAGCGGTTCACCCCTCCACTTT.

Points on this clone: Germline is not matched at one junction end, which may reflect a read error. This chain joins TRBV3-1 (or the pseudogene TRBV3-2) and TRBJ1-4; D is possibly TRBD1 (6 bases). The V gene's germline CDR1 is LGHDT and CDR2 YNNKEL (reference sequence). This CDR3 comprises 14 residues. The CDR3 spells CASIQKGVDEKLFF. Here the CDR3 DNA reads TGTGCCAGCATCCAAAAGGGGGTTGATGAAAAACTGTTTTTT.

V and J are TRBV5-5 and TRBJ2-1, with 8 positions matching TRBD1. This CDR3 contains 13 residues. J gave up 9 bases and V 4 bases, and 6 bases lay outside the gene matches. Looked up from germline, CDR1 is SGHKS and CDR2 is YYEKEE (reference sequence). CDR3 residues: CASSTTGDGEQFF. CDR3 in DNA: TGTGCCAGCAGCACGACAGGGGACGGTGAGCAGTTCTTC. Full variable domain (missing parts from reference TRBV5-5 and TRBJ2-1): DAGVTQSPTHLIKTRGQQVTLRCSPISGHKSVSWYQQVLGQGPQFIFQYYEKEERGRGNFPDRFSARQFPNYSSELNVNALLLGDSALYLCASSTTGDGEQFFGPGTRLTVL.

The chain uses TRBV4-1 and TRBJ2-1, with D possibly TRBD1 on 5 matching bases. V lost 0 bases and J 4 bases, leaving 22 bases between the germline ends. The V gene's germline CDR1 is MGHRA and CDR2 YSYEKL. There are 19 residues in the CDR3. This CDR3 reads CASSQDQGALVGEYNEQFF. CDR3 coding DNA: TGCGCCAGCAGCCAAGATCAAGGGGCCCTTGTCGGTGAATACAATGAGCAGTTCTTC.

The chain carries TRBV6-2 or TRBV6-3 and TRBJ2-3; possibly TRBD2 for D (6 bases). This CDR3 has 15 residues. Trimming removed 2 bases at V and 1 base at J, with 10 bases between. Per germline, CDR1 MNHEY and CDR2 SVGEGT. The CDR3 region has the DNA TGTGCCAGCAGTTACGCGGCTAGCGGCACAGATACGCAGTATTTT. It specifies CASSYAASGTDTQYF.

V gene TRBV30 combines with J gene TRBJ1-5, with 9 nucleotides matching TRBD1. The CDR3 runs 15 residues. The germline V gene encodes CDR1 GTSNPN and CDR2 SVGIG (reference sequence). Unmatched junction bases numbered 9, after V lost 3 bases and J lost 6 bases. CDR3 residues: CAWSIPGQGSQPQHF. CDR3 DNA sequence: TGTGCCTGGAGCATCCCGGGACAGGGAAGTCAGCCCCAGCATTTT.

This chain links TRBV19 with TRBJ1-2; tentative D call: TRBD1 (5 bases). The CDR3 loop spans 11 amino acids. The germline gives CDR1 LNHDA, CDR2 SQIVND (reference sequence). The germline V and J ends were trimmed by 5 bases and 7 bases, with 8 bases remaining between them. CDR3 loop: CASSDSRGYTF. CDR3 coding DNA: TGTGCCAGTAGTGACAGTCGTGGCTACACCTTC.

V gene TRBV3-1 (or the pseudogene TRBV3-2) combines with J gene TRBJ2-7; D is undetermined. V lost 1 base and J lost 6, with 4 bases in between. The CDR3 runs 11 residues. From germline, CDR1 is LGHDT and CDR2 YNNKEL (reference sequence). CDR3 residues: CASSQASEQYF. CDR3 DNA: TGTGCCAGCAGCCAAGCATCCGAGCAGTACTTC.

The chain carries TRBV2 and TRBJ1-6; possibly TRBD1 for D (6 bases). This CDR3 has 15 amino acids. Germline V gene data show CDR1 as SNHLY and CDR2 as FYNNEI. Trimming pared 4 bases from V and 10 bases from J, leaving 17 bases between. The CDR3 here is CASSGTVGAGSPLHF. The DNA of the CDR3 is TGTGCCAGCAGTGGAACAGTGGGGGCTGGGTCACCCCTCCACTTT.

The rearrangement links TRBV5-1 to TRBJ1-2, with a weak D call TRBD1 (5 bases). This CDR3 is built from 13 residues. CDR1 is SGHRS, CDR2 YFSETQ, per germline. The germline V and J ends were trimmed by 3 bases and 7 bases, with 13 bases remaining between them. CDR3 nucleotides: TGCGCCAGCAGCTGGGGCGGCTCTACTGGCTACACCTTC. Translated, it gives CASSWGGSTGYTF.

This chain links TRBV19 with TRBJ2-7; 10 positions match TRBD1. The CDR3 sequence is 14 residues long. Trimming removed 8 bases from V and 3 bases from J; junction bases left unmatched: 7. CDR1 and CDR2 from the germline V gene are LNHDA and SQIVND (reference sequence). The CDR3 loop is CASDPGTGVYEQYF. The DNA for the CDR3 is TGTGCCAGTGACCCCGGGACAGGGGTCTACGAGCAGTACTTC.

The V gene is TRBV11-2, the J gene TRBJ2-7; TRBD1 might be the D (6 bases). This CDR3 is built from 17 residues. Germline values: CDR1 SGHAT, CDR2 FQNNGV. Between the trimmed V and J ends, which lost 5 bases and 2 bases, there was a span of 22 bases. This CDR3 is CASSPGRYRARTYEQYF. CDR3 nucleotide sequence: TGTGCCAGCAGCCCAGGCCGTTACAGGGCACGGACCTACGAGCAGTACTTC.

The genes are TRBV14 and TRBJ1-1; TRBD1 is a possible D gene (6 bases). The ends were cut back, 4 bases at V and 5 bases at J, with 14 bases in the middle. The CDR3 is 14 amino acids. Germline V CDR1 and CDR2: SGHDN, FVKESK. This chain's CDR3 is CASSPRVQGTEAFF. Written as DNA, the CDR3 is TGTGCCAGCAGCCCTAGAGTTCAGGGGACTGAAGCTTTCTTT.

The chain uses TRBV6-6 and TRBJ1-4, with 10 bases aligning to TRBD1. This CDR3 is 16 amino acids long. The germline gives CDR1 MNHNY, CDR2 SVGAGI (reference sequence). The J segment lost 1 base and the V segment lost 6 bases, leaving 5 bases of the junction unmatched. The CDR3 coding sequence is TGTGCCAGCAGCGGACAGGGGGGCGGAACTAATGAAAAACTGTTTTTT. Amino acids: CASSGQGGGTNEKLFF.

The chain has TRBV7-9 and TRBJ2-1; tentative D call: TRBD2 (6 bases). The CDR3 runs to 12 residues. V was pared by 10 bases and J by 7 bases, with 14 bases between. Germline CDR1 SEHNR, CDR2 FQNEAQ (reference sequence). The CDR3 DNA reads as TGTGCCATCTCACTAGCCGAGAATGAGCAGTTCTTC. This translates into CAISLAENEQFF.

A few counts support this clone. The chain uses TRBV11-3 and TRBJ2-3; TRBD1 aligns across 9 bases. The length of the CDR3 is 19 residues. The germline gives CDR1 SGHNT, CDR2 YENEEA. V shed 5 bases, J shed 2 bases, and the junction held 17 bases outside the gene matches. CDR3 region: CASSLGQGRTTYLTDTQYF. For the CDR3, the DNA is TGTGCCAGCAGCCTAGGACAGGGGAGGACTACCTATCTCACAGATACGCAGTATTTT.

The V and J genes are TRBV7-2 and TRBJ2-3; D may be TRBD1 (6 bases). Germline CDR1 and CDR2: SGHTA and FQGNSA. The CDR3 is made up of 16 amino acids. Trimming pared 5 bases from V and 4 bases from J, leaving 19 bases between. The CDR3 nucleotides are TGTGCCAGCAGCAAGGCCGGGACAAAGGGCCCAGATACGCAGTATTTT. Translated: CASSKAGTKGPDTQYF.

The rearrangement links TRBV18 to TRBJ2-1; D is possibly TRBD1 (6 bases). This CDR3 is built from 17 residues. Trimming pared 6 bases from V and 9 bases from J, leaving 27 bases between. The germline V gene encodes CDR1 KGHSH and CDR2 LQKENI. The CDR3 here is CASSRTIPQGLEGEQFF. The CDR3 DNA is TGTGCCAGCTCCCGAACGATTCCTCAGGGGCTAGAGGGTGAGCAGTTCTTC.

This chain links TRBV27 with TRBJ2-7, with TRBD2 matching over 8 bases. V shed 5 bases, J shed 0 bases, and the junction held 12 bases outside the gene matches. Germline V gene sequence: CDR1 MNHEY, CDR2 SMNVEV (reference sequence). CDR3 size: 17 residues. The CDR3 DNA reads as TGTGCCAGCAGTCCGACCGTGGAGCGGGGGCGCTCCTACGAGCAGTACTTC. Protein: CASSPTVERGRSYEQYF.

The V and J genes are TRBV12-5 and TRBJ1-6; 8 bases are shared with TRBD1. The CDR3 is 20 residues long. Trimming cost V 0 bases and J 6 bases; bases outside gene matches: 16. The germline gives CDR1 LGHNT, CDR2 FRNRAP. The CDR3 loop reads CASGLVQDRAIRWGNSPLHF. The CDR3 bases are TGTGCTAGTGGTTTGGTACAGGACAGGGCGATCCGGTGGGGTAATTCACCCCTCCACTTT.

The chain joins TRBV4-1 to TRBJ2-7, with a weak D call TRBD2 (5 bases). There are 15 residues in the CDR3. Germline V gives CDR1 MGHRA, CDR2 YSYEKL. V was cut by 0 bases and J by 2 bases, with 11 bases left in between. The CDR3 DNA is TGCGCCAGCAGCCAAGAAGAGCGGAGGACCTACGAGCAGTACTTC. Translated: CASSQEERRTYEQYF.

The chain combines TRBV3-1 (or the pseudogene TRBV3-2) with TRBJ1-6, with TRBD1 identical over 8 bases. The ends lost 1 base at V and 10 bases at J; junction bases unmatched: 9. In germline, CDR1 is LGHDT, CDR2 YNNKEL (reference sequence). CDR3 length: 16 amino acids. The CDR3 reads CASSQVGQGSGSPLHF. For the CDR3, the DNA is TGTGCCAGCAGCCAAGTCGGACAGGGCAGCGGCTCACCCCTCCACTTT.

The V gene is TRBV7-9, the J gene TRBJ1-5; D uncertain. The CDR3 is 15 residues long. V lost 1 base and J 2 bases, leaving 9 bases between the germline ends. Per the germline V gene, CDR1 is SEHNR and CDR2 is FQNEAQ (reference sequence). CDR3 DNA: TGTGCCAGCAGCTTAGATGGCCCAGGCAATCAGCCCCAGCATTTT. Residues: CASSLDGPGNQPQHF.

V usage is TRBV7-9 and J usage is TRBJ1-1; a weak D match, TRBD1 (5 bases). Germline CDR1 is SEHNR and CDR2 is FQNEAQ (reference sequence). The V and J ends lost 0 bases and 7 bases respectively, with 12 bases between them. The CDR3 sequence is 14 residues long. This chain's CDR3 is CASSLAGRQGEAFF. As DNA, the CDR3 is TGTGCCAGCAGCTTAGCAGGGAGGCAGGGTGAAGCTTTCTTT.

This chain uses TRBV30 with TRBJ2-5, with D possibly matching TRBD1 (5 bases). CDR1 is GTSNPN, CDR2 SVGIG, per germline (reference sequence). The CDR3 consists of 13 residues. The DNA for the CDR3 is TGTGCGGGCGGCCAGGGCCCTCCGAGAACCCAGTACTTC. Translated, it gives CAGGQGPPRTQYF.

This chain uses TRBV4-2 with TRBJ1-2; D perhaps matches TRBD1 (6 bases). V lost 0 bases to trimming and J lost 1 base, with 18 bases between them. The CDR3 is 18 amino acids. From germline, CDR1 is LGHNA and CDR2 YNFKEQ. This CDR3 is CASSQDTTGYIVNYGYTF. In DNA form, the CDR3 reads TGTGCCAGCAGCCAAGATACTACAGGGTATATTGTTAACTATGGCTACACCTTC.

This chain uses TRBV10-1 with TRBJ1-1; TRBD1 matches at 7 bases. The germline gives CDR1 WNHNN, CDR2 SYGVQD (reference sequence). V lost 6 bases, J lost 2 bases, and 3 bases stayed unmatched. The CDR3 length is 13 residues. DNA for the CDR3: TGCGCCAGCAGCCGGGACAGAAACACTGAAGCTTTCTTT. Amino acids: CASSRDRNTEAFF.

This rearrangement joins TRBV11-3 to TRBJ1-1; 7 bases agree with TRBD1. Germline lookup yields CDR1 SGHNT and CDR2 YENEEA. This CDR3 region has 15 residues. Trimming took 5 bases from V and 1 from J; bases not matched to a gene: 7. The CDR3 region is CASSRTGVRNTEAFF. As DNA, the CDR3 is TGTGCCAGCAGCCGAACAGGGGTACGGAACACTGAAGCTTTCTTT.